The rows below give T cell receptor beta chains drawn from one sample of a study of shared clonotypes between healthy human individuals. Produced via immunoSEQ multiplex PCR; TCRdb's table is partial and in-frame only. This sample has fewer than 1.8 million clones; 97% to 99% occur once, and the top ten carry approximately 0.4%. The sample taken for sequencing was naive CD4+ T cells sorted from blood. These TCRs come from a man aged 25 to 40 in good health. The CDR3 runs from the conserved cysteine through the conserved F or W. The D gene is left open where the match is weak. Not every row has a clone size; where given, it reads once, few, many or a size class.

>TRBD2|TRBV29-1|TRBJ2-1|NA
CSVAGGRNYNEQFF
TGCAGCGTTGCTGGCGGGAGGAACTACAATGAGCAGTTCTTC
>TRBD1|TRBV5-1|TRBJ1-1|NA
CASSSDRGPTEAFF
TGCGCCAGCAGCTCCGACAGGGGGCCCACTGAAGCTTTCTTT
>NA|TRBV7-9|TRBJ1-5|NA
CASSLQDGPQPQHF
TGTGCCAGCAGCTTACAGGACGGGCCTCAGCCCCAGCATTTT
>NA|TRBV5-1|TRBJ2-7|once
CASSLVQGEQYF
TGCGCCAGCAGCTTGGTACAGGGCGAGCAGTACTTC
>NA|TRBV10-3|TRBJ2-3|NA
CAISGRTRESTDTQYF
TGTGCCATCAGTGGACGGACAAGGGAAAGCACAGATACGCAGTATTTT
>TRBD2|TRBV7-9|TRBJ2-1|NA
CASSLTSGRALNEQFF
TGTGCCAGCAGCTTGACTAGCGGGAGGGCCCTTAATGAGCAGTTCTTC
>NA|TRBV27|TRBJ2-3|NA
CASSLVVSRTDTQYF
TGTGCCAGCAGTTTAGTCGTCAGCCGCACAGATACGCAGTATTTT
>NA|TRBV2|TRBJ1-2|NA
CASSEAGAPHGYTF
TGTGCCAGCAGTGAAGCAGGAGCCCCCCATGGCTACACCTTC
>TRBD1|TRBV7-9|TRBJ2-1|NA
CASSPTGASYNEQFF
TGTGCCAGCAGCCCTACAGGGGCCTCCTACAATGAGCAGTTCTTC
>NA|TRBV20-1|TRBJ2-3|NA
CSAGTTTQYF
TGCAGTGCCGGTACGACTACGCAGTATTTT
>TRBD1|TRBV7-2|TRBJ1-2|NA
CASTPLEGAAYGYTF
TGTGCCAGCACCCCACTGGAGGGGGCGGCCTATGGCTACACCTTC
>NA|TRBV5-4|TRBJ2-1|NA
CASSLEGLGHNEQFF
TGTGCCAGCAGCTTGGAAGGGTTAGGGCACAATGAGCAGTTCTTC
>NA|TRBV14|TRBJ2-7|once
CASSQDLFAYEQYF
TGTGCCAGCAGCCAAGATTTGTTTGCCTACGAGCAGTACTTC
>NA|TRBV5-5|TRBJ1-1|NA
CASSLARVMNTEAFF
TGTGCCAGCAGCTTGGCCAGGGTTATGAACACTGAAGCTTTCTTT
>TRBD1|TRBV5-1|TRBJ2-7|NA
CASSFTRRRDRVTPYEQYF
TGCGCCAGCAGCTTCACACGAAGGAGGGACAGGGTTACCCCCTACGAGCAGTACTTC
>NA|TRBV5-1|TRBJ1-1|NA
CASSFGGMNTEAFF
TGCGCCAGCAGCTTCGGGGGGATGAACACTGAAGCTTTCTTT
>NA|TRBV20-1|TRBJ1-1|NA
CRTRGNEAFF
TGCAGGACCCGAGGAAATGAAGCTTTCTTT
>NA|TRBV2|TRBJ2-2|NA
CASRLDSNTGELFF
TGTGCCAGCAGACTAGACTCGAACACCGGGGAGCTGTTTTTT
>TRBD1|TRBV14|TRBJ1-2|NA
CASSQDWGTAYGYTF
TGTGCCAGCAGCCAAGATTGGGGGACAGCCTATGGCTACACCTTC
>NA|TRBV10-2|TRBJ2-1|NA
CASSERSMDEQFF
TGCGCCAGCAGTGAGCGTTCCATGGATGAGCAGTTCTTC
>NA|TRBV5-4|TRBJ2-7|NA
CASSLAGSGYEQYF
TGTGCCAGCAGCTTGGCCGGGAGCGGTTACGAGCAGTACTTC
>NA|TRBV6-1|TRBJ1-1|once
CASREGRNTEAFF
TGTGCCAGCAGGGAGGGCAGGAACACTGAAGCTTTCTTT
>NA|TRBV14|TRBJ1-1|once
CASSQDYARNTEAFF
TGTGCCAGCAGCCAAGATTACGCGCGGAACACTGAAGCTTTCTTT
>NA|TRBV7-9|TRBJ2-3|once
CAITSTDTQYF
TGTGCCATCACGAGCACAGATACGCAGTATTTT
>NA|TRBV19|TRBJ1-3|NA
CASSTSGVTNTIYF
TGTGCCAGTAGTACCTCCGGGGTTACGAACACCATATATTTT
>NA|TRBV5-1|TRBJ2-1|NA
CASGRDLANEQFF
TGCGCCAGCGGCCGGGACTTAGCGAATGAGCAGTTCTTC
>TRBD1|TRBV7-9|TRBJ1-1|NA
CASSLRGPGGLMNTEAFF
TGTGCCAGCAGCTTAAGAGGGCCAGGGGGCCTCATGAACACTGAAGCTTTCTTT
>NA|TRBV7-4|TRBJ2-7|NA
CASHPIVARETRVYEQYF
TGTGCCAGCCACCCGATCGTGGCTAGAGAAACGCGCGTCTACGAGCAGTACTTC
>TRBD1|TRBV28|TRBJ1-1|NA
CASNRDRGMNTEAFF
TGTGCCAGCAATCGGGACAGGGGGATGAACACTGAAGCTTTCTTT
>NA|TRBV9|TRBJ2-3|NA
CASSVVRDTQYF
TGTGCCAGCAGCGTAGTGAGAGATACGCAGTATTTT
>NA|TRBV2|TRBJ1-4|NA
CASSDGVANEKLFF
TGTGCCAGCAGTGATGGAGTGGCTAATGAAAAACTGTTTTTT